Detailed here is one T cell receptor beta chain. The antigen is undetermined. The data are from a study of cytomegalovirus exposure and HLA in healthy donors. Study observations and caveats: Cytomegalovirus-associated status was assigned to about 160 TCR beta chains.

J gave up 4 bases and V 4 bases, and 12 bases lay outside the gene matches. The CDR3 contains 16 residues. Germline V gene lookup returns CDR1 ENHRY and CDR2 SYGVKD. PCR was performed using 60 Vbeta and 13 Jbeta primers. Assay: immunoSEQ multiplex PCR; the TCRdb copy retains only in-frame clones and omits some. Counted here are 160,000 or so clones, just over 75% occurring once; the ten biggest clones make up roughly 1.6%. The TCR comes from a middle-aged man in good health and CMV-seronegative. Sequenced: PBMCs. The V gene is TRBV10-3, the J gene TRBJ2-7, with 8 bases that match TRBD1. CDR3 in DNA: TGTGCCATCAGTGGAGGACAGGGAAAGCATCCATACGAGCAGTACGTC. This sequence encodes CAISGGQGKHPYEQYV.